This TCR beta chain was identified in a study of a mutant IDH1 vaccine in newly diagnosed glioma. Study-wide context: Before enrollment, patients got radiotherapy alone, temozolomide alone, or mostly the combination.

Study conclusions and caveats: Pseudoprogression showed no apparent link to changes in top peripheral T cell clonotypes.

The CDR3 has 15 residues. Trimming cost V 2 bases and J 5 bases; bases outside gene matches: 8. Germline assignment: CDR1 SGHDT and CDR2 YYEEEE. Sample time point: week 11, during vaccination. Vaccine doses each comprised 300 ug of mutant IDH1 20-mer peptide, with topical imiquimod. Remarks on this clone: Its target is not known.

The table came from immunoSEQ multiplex PCR; TCRdb's copy has only in-frame clones and leaves some out. The sample comprises 20,000 to 30,000 clones, over 75% of which are singletons, and about 9% rests with the top ten. The source was PBMCs, collected from a glioma patient whose treatment included an IDH1 peptide vaccine. The rearrangement uses TRBV5-6 and TRBJ2-7, with 9 bases fitting TRBD2. The TCR comes from a woman under 30 with glioma. The CDR3 sequence: CASSFNAGGVNEQYF. CDR3 DNA sequence: TGTGCCAGCAGCTTTAATGCGGGAGGGGTCAACGAGCAGTACTTC.